This TCR beta chain is drawn from a study of Ad26.COV2.S vaccination and SARS-CoV-2 variants. Study information: Participant was drawn from the COV1001 Ad26.COV2.S trial arm. Regarding the study as a whole: Vaccinated individuals (as opposed to placebo recipients) had higher spike-specific TCR breadth. The TCR breadth and depth analyses may have produced an underestimate of total T cell responses.

This table comes from immunoSEQ multiplex PCR, and its TCRdb copy is limited to in-frame clones, with some not included. The repertoire includes about 350,000 clones, around 88% of them detected once, and around 5.3% sits in the top ten. As to this clone: The antigen remains undetermined.

This CDR3 region has 15 residues. The germline CDR1 and CDR2 sequences are MNHEY and SVGAGI. The V gene lost 5 bases and the J gene lost 7 bases, with 15 bases spanning the gap. Indicated treatment: approximately 18 received Ad26.COV2.S at low or high dose, single or two shots; about five received placebo; per-sample allocation not given. Day 63 following the first vaccine or placebo injection was when the samples were taken. In Boston, an adult donor aged 18-55 years took part. The V call is TRBV6-5, the J call TRBJ1-6; D perhaps matches TRBD1 (5 bases). This sequence was found in a person aged 18-60 years who received the Ad26.COV2.S COVID-19 vaccine or a placebo. The specimen comprised peripheral blood, sampled in a trial of Ad26.COV2.S vaccine versus placebo. CDR3 loop: CASSTTGGVNSPLHF. CDR3 nucleotides: TGTGCCAGCAGTACTACTGGGGGGGTAAATTCACCCCTCCACTTT.